These 26 T cell receptor beta chains originate from one sample sequenced in a study of T cell repertoires in cytomegalovirus infection. TCRdb reprocessed the reads via MiXCR and lists one record per CDR3 protein. Among about 97,000 distinct CDR3 sequences listed, approximately 15% were seen once. Sequencing input: PBMCs. Receptors originate from a human donor in good health (CMV status not recorded). Some clones in this sample may be carry-over from other donors' samples.

This clonotype appeared a few times. V and J are TRBV11-3 and TRBJ2-3, with 8 bases aligning to TRBD2. The germline CDR1 and CDR2 sequences are SGHNT and YENEEA. The CDR3 has 15 amino acids. J gave up 5 bases and V 1 base, and 5 bases lay outside the gene matches. CDR3 amino acids: CASSLGSRGEDTQYF. In DNA, the CDR3 is TGTGCCAGCAGCTTAGGCTCGCGGGGGGAAGATACGCAGTATTTT.

V usage is TRBV20-1 and J usage is TRBJ1-4; D is undetermined. CDR3 length: 14 amino acids. From germline, CDR1 is DFQATT and CDR2 SNEGSKA (reference sequence). V lost 3 bases, J lost 0 bases, and 8 bases lay in between. The CDR3 reads CSASPDATNEKLFF. The CDR3 bases are TGCAGTGCTAGCCCTGACGCAACTAATGAAAAACTGTTTTTT.

This clonotype was observed many times. The gene calls are TRBV7-2 and TRBJ2-3; 9 nucleotides line up with TRBD1. Trimming took 5 bases from V and 0 from J; bases not matched to a gene: 6. The CDR3 contains 16 residues. CDR1 and CDR2 from the germline V gene are SGHTA and FQGNSA. The CDR3 sequence is CASSTWTGESTDTQYF. The CDR3, as DNA: TGTGCCAGCAGCACTTGGACAGGGGAAAGCACAGATACGCAGTATTTT. Variable domain in full (rest from reference TRBV7-2 and TRBJ2-3): GAGVSQSPSNKVTEKGKDVELRCDPISGHTALYWYRQSLGQGLEFLIYFQGNSAPDKSGLPSDRFSAERTGGSVSTLTIQRTQQEDSAVYLCASSTWTGESTDTQYFGPGTRLTVL.

This clonotype was counted between two and nine times. This chain uses TRBV2 with TRBJ1-3; D ambiguous. This CDR3 has 15 amino acids. The germline V gene encodes CDR1 SNHLY and CDR2 FYNNEI. Trimming cost V 0 bases and J 1 base, with 7 bases left between them. As DNA, the CDR3 is TGTGCCAGCAGTGAAGCTAAAAAATCTGGAAACACCATATATTTT. Its protein product is CASSEAKKSGNTIYF.

This clonotype was seen ten or more times. The rearrangement joins TRBV27 to TRBJ2-7; perhaps TRBD1 as D (6 bases). Germline loops: CDR1 MNHEY, CDR2 SMNVEV (reference sequence). V gave up 5 bases and J gave up 6 bases, with 14 bases separating them. The CDR3 sequence is 13 residues long. For the CDR3, the DNA is TGTGCCAGCAGTGCCGCTTACAGGGCCGAGCAGTACTTC. Its translation: CASSAAYRAEQYF.

This clonotype was seen a few times. This chain connects TRBV20-1 to TRBJ2-5, with 9 bases aligning to TRBD2. CDR3 size: 13 residues. Trimming took 5 bases from V and 5 from J; bases not matched to a gene: 6. Germline CDR1 reads DFQATT; CDR2 reads SNEGSKA (reference sequence). The CDR3 reads CSALAGEGETQYF. The CDR3 region has the DNA TGCAGTGCTTTAGCGGGAGAGGGGGAGACCCAGTACTTC.

This clonotype occurred many times. The rearrangement joins TRBV9 to TRBJ2-5, with TRBD2 identical over 8 bases. V was pared by 0 bases and J by 4 bases, with 2 bases of the junction left unmatched. The CDR3 covers 14 residues. Germline V CDR1 and CDR2: SGDLS, YYNGEE. The CDR3 sequence: CASSVESGGETQYF. The CDR3 coding sequence is TGTGCCAGCAGCGTAGAAAGCGGGGGAGAGACCCAGTACTTC. Filled out from reference TRBV9 and TRBJ2-5, the complete variable domain reads DSGVTQTPKHLITATGQRVTLRCSPRSGDLSVYWYQQSLDQGLQFLIQYYNGEERAKGNILERFSAQQFPDLHSELNLSSLELGDSALYFCASSVESGGETQYFGPGTRLLVL.

The rearrangement links TRBV5-4 to TRBJ2-3, with D maybe TRBD2 (6 bases). The CDR3 extends over 16 amino acids. With 0 bases removed from V and 2 bases from J, the gap between germline ends came to 13 bases. Germline V gives CDR1 SGHNT, CDR2 YYREEE (reference sequence). The CDR3 here is CASSLVAGSDTDTQYF. The CDR3 DNA reads as TGTGCCAGCAGCTTGGTTGCCGGGAGCGACACAGATACGCAGTATTTT.

This clonotype has ten or more counts. The gene calls are TRBV7-2 and TRBJ1-1; the D gene is possibly TRBD1 (5 bases). This CDR3 has 14 amino acids. Germline CDR1 reads SGHTA; CDR2 reads FQGNSA. Trimming stripped 1 base from V and 1 base from J, with 7 bases between. The CDR3, as DNA: TGTGCCAGCAGCTTAGTTGGGGGGAACACTGAAGCTTTCTTT. It codes for CASSLVGGNTEAFF. Full variable domain (outside the CDR3, taken from reference TRBV7-2 and TRBJ1-1): GAGVSQSPSNKVTEKGKDVELRCDPISGHTALYWYRQSLGQGLEFLIYFQGNSAPDKSGLPSDRFSAERTGGSVSTLTIQRTQQEDSAVYLCASSLVGGNTEAFFGQGTRLTVV.

This clonotype has just a few counts. The V call is TRBV27, the J call TRBJ2-5; TRBD1 aligns across 8 bases. V shed 2 bases, J shed 2 bases, and the junction held 7 bases outside the gene matches. This CDR3 contains 16 residues. Looked up from germline, CDR1 is MNHEY and CDR2 is SMNVEV (reference sequence). In DNA, the CDR3 is TGTGCCAGCAGTTTACGCTCAGGGGGCAGTCAAGAGACCCAGTACTTC. Translating gives CASSLRSGGSQETQYF.

A few counts support this clonotype. The CDR3 is CSVVHGNTIYF. For the CDR3, the DNA is TGCAGCGTTGTTCATGGAAACACCATATATTTT. This chain links TRBV29-1 with TRBJ1-3; D call uncertain. This CDR3 region has 11 residues. The V gene lost 4 bases and the J gene lost 3 bases, with 4 bases spanning the gap. The germline gives CDR1 SQVTM, CDR2 ANQGSEA.

This clonotype was seen many times. The chain couples TRBV4-3 to TRBJ1-1; D remains unclear. Germline values: CDR1 LGHNA, CDR2 YSLEER. Trimming removed 4 bases at V and 1 base at J, with 7 bases between. The CDR3 totals 13 residues. CDR3 in DNA: TGCGCCAGCAGCCGCGTTTCGAACACTGAAGCTTTCTTT. As protein: CASSRVSNTEAFF.

The rearrangement joins TRBV28 to TRBJ2-7; D not certain. CDR1 MDHEN and CDR2 SYDVKM come from the germline V gene. V dropped 5 bases and J dropped 6 bases, with 23 bases sitting between them. This CDR3 is built from 16 residues. CDR3 region: CASSLVAVFKQREQYF. In DNA, the CDR3 is TGTGCCAGCAGTCTAGTCGCGGTTTTTAAGCAACGCGAGCAGTACTTC.

This clonotype was detected many times. This chain connects TRBV7-8 to TRBJ1-4; D is possibly TRBD1 (5 bases). Trimming took 6 bases from V and 7 from J, leaving 21 bases between them. CDR1 and CDR2 from the germline V gene are SGHVS and FQNEAQ. This CDR3 region has 16 residues. CDR3 coding DNA: TGTGCCAGCAGTTTTTCTCCGGGACGCGAGGCTGAAAAACTGTTTTTT. It codes for CASSFSPGREAEKLFF.

Many counts were recorded for this clonotype. The V and J genes are TRBV7-2 and TRBJ2-7, with TRBD1 matching over 7 bases. V lost 3 bases and J lost 5; bases outside the gene matches: 4. CDR1 and CDR2 (germline): SGHTA, FQGNSA. This CDR3 is built from 13 residues. This CDR3 reads CASSFRGSDEQYF. The DNA for the CDR3 is TGTGCCAGCAGCTTCAGGGGGAGCGACGAGCAGTACTTC.

A remark on this clonotype: One end of the junction is discordant with germline, which a read error may explain. The chain links TRBV25-1 to TRBJ1-1, with D possibly matching TRBD1 (5 bases). The CDR3 covers 13 residues. The germline gives CDR1 MGHDK, CDR2 SYGVNS. The CDR3 sequence is CASRRGGYTEAFF. DNA of the CDR3: TGCGCCAGCAGAAGGGGCGGGTACACTGAAGCTTTCTTT.

This clonotype showed up just a few times. The rearrangement joins TRBV19 to TRBJ1-2; no definite D call. CDR1 and CDR2 from the germline V gene are LNHDA and SQIVND (reference sequence). The CDR3 length is 18 residues. The V end lost 4 bases, the J end lost 0 bases, and 21 bases lay between the germline ends. DNA for the CDR3: TGTGCCAGTAGTAGACGCCCGTGGAGGGAGTTGGCTAACTATGGCTACACCTTC. Protein: CASSRRPWRELANYGYTF.

This clonotype was detected many times. V usage is TRBV7-6 and J usage is TRBJ1-1; TRBD1 is a possible D gene (6 bases). Deletions cut 5 bases from V and 5 bases from J, with 15 bases between. Germline lookup yields CDR1 SGHVS and CDR2 FNYEAQ. The CDR3 has 14 amino acids. The DNA of the CDR3 is TGTGCCAGCAGCAACTGGGGGGGCGGGACTGAAGCTTTCTTT. Amino acid sequence: CASSNWGGGTEAFF.

This clonotype was found a few times. This rearrangement joins TRBV19 to TRBJ2-5, with 8 bases identical to TRBD1. Germline-derived CDR1 and CDR2 are LNHDA and SQIVND (reference sequence). This CDR3 comprises 13 residues. J was trimmed by 4 bases and V by 3 bases; bases with no gene match: 1. The CDR3 is CASSIGQGETQYF. The CDR3 DNA follows: TGTGCCAGTAGTATCGGACAGGGAGAGACCCAGTACTTC.

This clonotype was recorded once. The V gene is TRBV7-2, the J gene TRBJ2-5; D remains ambiguous. V was trimmed by 1 base and J by 5 bases, leaving 8 bases between them. Germline lookup yields CDR1 SGHTA and CDR2 FQGNSA. This CDR3 comprises 13 residues. CDR3 loop: CASSLDVRETQYF. For the CDR3, the DNA is TGTGCCAGCAGCTTAGACGTTCGGGAGACCCAGTACTTC.

This clonotype was seen ten or more times. V usage is TRBV7-9 and J usage is TRBJ1-4; 8 positions match TRBD1. CDR3 length: 15 amino acids. V was clipped by 5 bases and J by 6 bases; unmatched bases: 8. Germline V lookup: CDR1 SEHNR, CDR2 FQNEAQ (reference sequence). The CDR3 nucleotides read TGTGCCAGCAGCCCCATGGACAGGGCTGATGAAAAACTGTTTTTT. This codes for CASSPMDRADEKLFF.

The V gene is TRBV2, the J gene TRBJ1-1; maybe TRBD1 (5 bases). V lost 7 bases and J 3 bases, leaving 15 bases between the germline ends. Germline lookup yields CDR1 SNHLY and CDR2 FYNNEI. This CDR3 has 14 residues. CDR3 coding DNA: TGTGCCAGCATCAAAAGGGGTGGCGACACTGAAGCTTTCTTT. Amino acids: CASIKRGGDTEAFF.

CDR3 protein: CSARVGSRTDTQYF. DNA for the CDR3: TGCAGTGCTAGAGTGGGGAGCCGCACAGATACGCAGTATTTT. The chain has TRBV20-1 and TRBJ2-3; D might be TRBD2 (5 bases). The length of the CDR3 is 14 residues. Trimming removed 1 base from V and 1 base from J, with 9 bases in between. The germline V gene has CDR1 DFQATT and CDR2 SNEGSKA (reference sequence).

This clonotype was detected many times. The rearrangement uses TRBV12-3 or TRBV12-4 and TRBJ1-5; tentatively, D is TRBD1 (6 bases). There are 12 residues in the CDR3. Trimming stripped 4 bases from V and 7 bases from J, with 8 bases between. This chain's CDR3 is CASSSGAQPQHF. Here the CDR3 DNA reads TGTGCCAGCAGTTCAGGGGCCCAGCCCCAGCATTTT.

The sample holds many counts of this clonotype. This chain connects TRBV7-9 to TRBJ1-2, with a possible D match to TRBD1 (5 bases). The CDR3 is 17 residues long. The germline CDR1 and CDR2 sequences are SEHNR and FQNEAQ (reference sequence). V dropped 2 bases and J dropped 7 bases, with 23 bases sitting between them. The CDR3 DNA follows: TGTGCCAGCAGCTTACCTTTGGGACTGCCGCTTGTTTCTGGCTACACCTTC. This encodes CASSLPLGLPLVSGYTF.

This clonotype has a count of ten or more. V gene TRBV10-3 combines with J gene TRBJ2-7; tentatively, D is TRBD2 (7 bases). The V end lost 3 bases, the J end lost 4 bases, and 13 bases lay between the germline ends. This CDR3 region has 14 residues. CDR1 and CDR2 from the germline V gene are ENHRY and SYGVKD. In DNA form, the CDR3 reads TGTGCCATCAGTGACGGCGGGGGCAGGTACGAGCAGTACTTC. It translates to CAISDGGGRYEQYF.